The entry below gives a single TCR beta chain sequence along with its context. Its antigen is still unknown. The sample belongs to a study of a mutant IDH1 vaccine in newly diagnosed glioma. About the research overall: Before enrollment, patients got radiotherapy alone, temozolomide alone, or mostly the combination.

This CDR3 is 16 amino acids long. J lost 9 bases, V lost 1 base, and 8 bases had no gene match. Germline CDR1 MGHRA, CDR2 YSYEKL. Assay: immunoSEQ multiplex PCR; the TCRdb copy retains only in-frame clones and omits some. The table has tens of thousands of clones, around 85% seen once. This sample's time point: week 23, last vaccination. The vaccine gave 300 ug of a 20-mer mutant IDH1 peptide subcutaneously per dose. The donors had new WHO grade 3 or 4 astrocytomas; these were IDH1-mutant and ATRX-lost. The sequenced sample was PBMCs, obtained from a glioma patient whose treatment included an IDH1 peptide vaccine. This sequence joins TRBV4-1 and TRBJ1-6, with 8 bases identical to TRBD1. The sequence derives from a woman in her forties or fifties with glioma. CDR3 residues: CASSQVSGGASSPLHF. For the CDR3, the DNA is TGCGCCAGCAGCCAAGTCTCAGGGGGCGCTTCTTCACCCCTCCACTTT.